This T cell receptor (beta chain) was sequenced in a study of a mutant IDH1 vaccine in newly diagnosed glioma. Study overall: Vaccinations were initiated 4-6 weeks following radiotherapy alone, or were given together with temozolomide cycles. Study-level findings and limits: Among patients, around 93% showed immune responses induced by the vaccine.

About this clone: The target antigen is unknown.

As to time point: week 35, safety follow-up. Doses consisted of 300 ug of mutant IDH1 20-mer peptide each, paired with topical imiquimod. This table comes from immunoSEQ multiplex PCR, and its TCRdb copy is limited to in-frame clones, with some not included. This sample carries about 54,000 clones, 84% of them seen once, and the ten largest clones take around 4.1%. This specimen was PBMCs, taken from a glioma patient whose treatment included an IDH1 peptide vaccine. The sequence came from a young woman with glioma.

CDR3 amino acids: CASSPQRGNQPQHF. For the CDR3, the DNA is TGTGCCAGCAGCCCACAAAGGGGCAATCAGCCCCAGCATTTT. The chain combines TRBV11-2 with TRBJ1-5; unclear D gene. This CDR3 region has 14 residues. V was shortened by 5 bases and J by 2 bases, with 10 bases between the two germline ends. Germline CDR1 is SGHAT and CDR2 is FQNNGV.